Following are 7 T cell receptor beta chains from one sample sequenced in a study of blood T cell repertoires in COVID-19 (dated by TCRdb to 2018 to 2020). Receptors were amplified or captured by the immunoSEQ multiplex PCR assay. TCRdb limited this immuneACCESS table to in-frame rearrangements with V and J called. A share of clones is missing; checked studies link under half to unresolved V genes, and the rest is unexplained. This sample comprises about 270,000 clones, 83% of them detected only once. The ten largest account for 8% to 10% of the sample. The sample taken for sequencing was peripheral blood. The receptors derive from a woman aged 45-65 years who had recovered from COVID-19.

The chain joins TRBV7-9 to TRBJ2-7, with TRBD1 matching 10 bases. V gave up 5 bases and J gave up 5 bases; unmatched junction bases: 9. CDR1 is SEHNR, CDR2 FQNEAQ, per germline (reference sequence). The CDR3 length is 15 residues. CDR3 region: CASSSDRGRFHEQYF. CDR3 nucleotide sequence: TGTGCCAGCAGCAGCGACAGGGGGCGCTTCCACGAGCAGTACTTC. Looking up the rest from reference TRBV7-9 and TRBJ2-7 gives the full variable domain: DTGVSQNPRHKITKRGQNVTFRCDPISEHNRLYWYRQTLGQGPEFLTYFQNEAQLEKSRLLSDRFSAERPKGSFSTLEIQRTEQGDSAMYLCASSSDRGRFHEQYFGPGTRLTVT.

This clone showed up many times. The chain couples TRBV3-1 (or the pseudogene TRBV3-2) to TRBJ1-5; D not resolved. Trimming took off 1 base at V and 0 bases at J, with 4 bases between the two ends. This CDR3 contains 14 residues. Per germline, CDR1 LGHDT and CDR2 YNNKEL (reference sequence). The CDR3 nucleotides are TGTGCCAGCAGCCAAGTTCATAGCAATCAGCCCCAGCATTTT. Protein product: CASSQVHSNQPQHF.

The chain uses TRBV7-9 and TRBJ2-3, with 7 bases fitting TRBD2. Per the germline V gene, CDR1 is SEHNR and CDR2 is FQNEAQ (reference sequence). V dropped 1 base and J dropped 4; count of bases not matched to a gene: 5. The CDR3 spans 15 residues. The CDR3 spells CASSLGVSGSDTQYF. The CDR3 nucleotides are TGTGCCAGCAGCTTAGGGGTTAGCGGGTCAGATACGCAGTATTTT.

This clone occurred a few times. The CDR3 DNA sequence: TGCGCCAGCAGCCAGCTCACAGGGGGCTCCCGCTTAAACTACGAGCAGTACTTC. Its protein is CASSQLTGGSRLNYEQYF. The rearrangement links TRBV4-3 to TRBJ2-7; 9 nucleotides agree with TRBD1. Germline V gives CDR1 LGHNA, CDR2 YSLEER. This CDR3 comprises 18 residues. The V segment lost 3 bases and the J segment 3 bases; nucleotides outside the gene matches: 15.

The count of this clone is one. The rearrangement uses TRBV19 and TRBJ1-3, with 8 bases fitting TRBD1. The trim removed 5 bases at V and 8 bases at J, leaving 8 bases unmatched. In germline, CDR1 is LNHDA, CDR2 SQIVND (reference sequence). CDR3 length: 14 residues. The CDR3 DNA sequence: TGTGCCAGTAGTTTTCGACAGGGGCAAGACACCATATATTTT. Its protein is CASSFRQGQDTIYF. Drawing the rest from reference TRBV19 and TRBJ1-3, the complete variable domain is DGGITQSPKYLFRKEGQNVTLSCEQNLNHDAMYWYRQDPGQGLRLIYYSQIVNDFQKGDIAEGYSVSREKKESFPLTVTSAQKNPTAFYLCASSFRQGQDTIYFGEGSWLTVV.

This rearrangement joins TRBV5-1 to TRBJ2-7, with 13 bases fitting TRBD2. The junction had 8 bases not matched to a gene; V was cut back by 0 bases and J by 5 bases. Germline-derived CDR1 and CDR2 are SGHRS and YFSETQ. CDR3 length equals 17 residues. The CDR3 loop reads CASSLGGRGLAGDEQYF. The CDR3 region has the DNA TGCGCCAGCAGCTTGGGGGGTAGAGGACTAGCGGGAGACGAGCAGTACTTC.

The chain has TRBV29-1 and TRBJ2-2; 12 bases map to TRBD2. V lost 7 bases to trimming and J lost 5 bases; unmatched junction nucleotides: 8. Germline V CDR1 and CDR2: SQVTM, ANQGSEA. The CDR3 spans 15 residues. The CDR3 loop is CSADLAGGPTGELFF. In DNA form, the CDR3 reads TGCAGCGCCGACCTAGCGGGAGGGCCTACCGGGGAGCTGTTTTTT.